This passage covers 26 T cell receptor beta chains from one sample sequenced in a study of identical twins. TCRdb reanalysed the 5' RACE reads using MiXCR and keeps one entry per CDR3 protein. The data hold approximately 690,000 distinct CDR3 sequences, with roughly 6% observed a single time. The specimen was naive T cells sorted from blood. The receptors shown here come from a man aged 18-30 years in good health.

This chain links TRBV27 with TRBJ1-5, with 9 bases that match TRBD1. With V trimmed by 5 bases and J by 6 bases, 2 bases remained unmatched. CDR1 and CDR2 (germline): MNHEY, SMNVEV (reference sequence). The CDR3 runs 13 residues. CDR3 protein: CASSNRGRQPQHF. CDR3 coding DNA: TGTGCCAGCAGTAACAGGGGGCGTCAGCCCCAGCATTTT.

This chain joins TRBV25-1 and TRBJ2-5, with D perhaps being TRBD1 or TRBD2 (5 bases each). V shed 11 bases and J shed 4 bases, with 26 bases lying between them. This CDR3 is built from 16 residues. Germline V gives CDR1 MGHDK, CDR2 SYGVNS. Here the CDR3 DNA reads TGTGCCGAAAAGGGCCGGGACCAGAGAGTTAGAGAGACCCAGTACTTC. Its translation is CAEKGRDQRVRETQYF.

This clonotype was found many times. The chain employs TRBV5-1 and TRBJ1-1; 9 bases are a match to TRBD1. The CDR3 is 14 residues long. With 3 bases clipped from V and 4 bases from J, the junction kept 4 bases outside the gene matches. Looked up from germline, CDR1 is SGHRS and CDR2 is YFSETQ. The CDR3 protein is CASSSGDRVTEAFF. CDR3 nucleotide sequence: TGCGCCAGCAGCTCGGGGGACAGGGTCACTGAAGCTTTCTTT.

This chain uses TRBV7-8 with TRBJ1-5, with D possibly matching TRBD1 (6 bases). Per the germline V gene, CDR1 is SGHVS and CDR2 is FQNEAQ. V was pared by 4 bases and J by 3 bases, with 10 bases between. The CDR3 runs 14 residues. In DNA form, the CDR3 reads TGTGCCAGCAGCTCGACAGGAAACAATCAGCCCCAGCATTTT. Amino acids: CASSSTGNNQPQHF.

This clonotype was seen many times. V gene TRBV20-1 combines with J gene TRBJ2-1; the match to TRBD1 covers 8 bases. Germline CDR1 and CDR2: DFQATT and SNEGSKA (reference sequence). This CDR3 comprises 14 residues. V lost 3 bases, J lost 5 bases, and 6 bases stayed unmatched. CDR3 sequence reads: CSASPGGINNEQFF. CDR3 sequence (DNA): TGCAGTGCTAGTCCAGGGGGCATTAACAATGAGCAGTTCTTC.

In this sample, this clonotype turned up a few times. This sequence joins TRBV20-1 and TRBJ2-1; unclear D gene. Germline values: CDR1 DFQATT, CDR2 SNEGSKA (reference sequence). Deletions cut 5 bases from V and 2 bases from J, with 1 base between. The CDR3 is made up of 10 amino acids. The CDR3 DNA sequence: TGCAGTGCTGCCTACAATGAGCAGTTCTTC. Amino acid sequence: CSAAYNEQFF.

This clonotype was picked up many times. This chain links TRBV24-1 with TRBJ2-1; D possibly uses TRBD1 or TRBD2 (5 bases each). The germline V gene has CDR1 KGHDR and CDR2 SFDVKD. This CDR3 spans 16 amino acids. Trimming removed 1 base at V and 6 bases at J, with 15 bases between. DNA of the CDR3: TGTGCCACCAGTGATTTCTGGGACGATACTAGCAATGAGCAGTTCTTC. Residues: CATSDFWDDTSNEQFF.

The V call is TRBV20-1, the J call TRBJ1-5; tentative D call: TRBD1 (5 bases). This CDR3 spans 16 amino acids. Germline V CDR1 and CDR2: DFQATT, SNEGSKA (reference sequence). Trimming left V 5 bases short and J 5 bases short, with 22 bases between. CDR3 amino acids: CSAPHSGGIGDQPQHF. The CDR3 DNA reads as TGCAGTGCTCCCCACTCGGGGGGAATCGGGGATCAGCCCCAGCATTTT.

This clonotype was detected a few times. The chain uses TRBV5-1 and TRBJ2-7, with 7 bases identical to TRBD1. CDR3 size: 15 residues. Germline V gene data show CDR1 as SGHRS and CDR2 as YFSETQ. The V and J ends lost 0 bases and 3 bases, in that order; junction bases with no gene match: 6. CDR3 residues: CASSLEGTAVYEQYF. In nucleotides, the CDR3 is TGCGCCAGCAGCTTGGAAGGGACAGCAGTCTACGAGCAGTACTTC. Variable domain in full (rest from reference TRBV5-1 and TRBJ2-7): KAGVTQTPRYLIKTRGQQVTLSCSPISGHRSVSWYQQTPGQGLQFLFEYFSETQRNKGNFPGRFSGRQFSNSRSEMNVSTLELGDSALYLCASSLEGTAVYEQYFGPGTRLTVT.

With regard to this clonotype: The conserved closing phenylalanine or tryptophan is absent in this CDR3, likely reflecting a read error. The V and J genes are TRBV6-5 and TRBJ2-1, with 12 bases fitting TRBD2. The CDR3 contains 17 residues. The germline CDR1 and CDR2 sequences are MNHEY and SVGAGI. V lost 2 bases to trimming and J lost 4 bases; unmatched junction nucleotides: 6. The CDR3 DNA sequence: TGTGCCAGCAGTTACCCAAGGACTAGCGGGGTTTACAATGAGCAGTTCTGC. Protein product: CASSYPRTSGVYNEQFC.

This clonotype was seen only a few times. The gene calls are TRBV18 and TRBJ1-1; maybe TRBD1 (5 bases). The CDR3 runs to 16 residues. CDR1 is KGHSH, CDR2 LQKENI, per germline. V gave up 0 bases and J gave up 4 bases, with 15 bases separating them. The CDR3 region is CASSPPMGQYVTEAFF. The CDR3 DNA reads as TGTGCCAGCTCACCACCGATGGGGCAGTATGTCACTGAAGCTTTCTTT.

This clonotype was seen a few times. The J gene is TRBJ2-6, the V gene TRBV11-2; D uncertain. This CDR3 has 15 amino acids. Germline CDR1 reads SGHAT; CDR2 reads FQNNGV. V gave up 4 bases and J gave up 0 bases, with 7 bases separating them. CDR3 region: CASSSRISGANVLTF. As DNA, the CDR3 is TGTGCCAGCAGCTCGAGAATCTCTGGGGCCAACGTCCTGACTTTC.

This clonotype was counted many times. This chain connects TRBV5-6 to TRBJ2-3, with D perhaps matching TRBD2 (5 bases). There are 13 residues in the CDR3. Deletions cut 1 base from V and 4 bases from J, with 7 bases between. Germline CDR1 SGHDT, CDR2 YYEEEE. CDR3 sequence reads: CASSLYGADTQYF. CDR3 DNA: TGTGCCAGCAGCTTGTACGGGGCAGATACGCAGTATTTT.

J is TRBJ2-1 and V is TRBV27, with D uncertain. V lost 2 bases and J 8 bases, leaving 16 bases between the germline ends. This CDR3 is built from 15 residues. The germline CDR1 and CDR2 sequences are MNHEY and SMNVEV (reference sequence). In DNA form, the CDR3 reads TGTGCCAGCAGTTTAAATCGTAATAACGGCTATGAGCAGTTCTTC. It specifies CASSLNRNNGYEQFF.

Worth noting for this clonotype: Since no conserved phenylalanine or tryptophan closes the CDR3, a read error is the likely cause. The J gene is TRBJ2-1, the V gene TRBV4-1; D gene ambiguous. The CDR3 length is 18 residues. The germline V gene encodes CDR1 MGHRA and CDR2 YSYEKL. Trimming pared 1 base from V and 3 bases from J, leaving 19 bases between. CDR3 region: CASSQGPNLPSYYNEQFL. In DNA form, the CDR3 reads TGCGCCAGCAGCCAAGGACCCAACCTTCCCTCCTACTACAATGAGCAGTTCCTC.

The chain combines TRBV12-5 with TRBJ2-4, with 9 positions matching TRBD2. The CDR3 is 16 residues long. With 6 bases clipped from V and 0 bases from J, the junction kept 6 bases outside the gene matches. Germline CDR1 reads LGHNT; CDR2 reads FRNRAP. The CDR3 coding sequence is TGTGCTAGTGGCAGGCTAGCGGGGCTAGCCAAAAACATTCAGTACTTC. It translates to CASGRLAGLAKNIQYF.

This clonotype has ten or more counts. V usage is TRBV29-1 and J usage is TRBJ2-1; D possibly corresponds to TRBD2 (5 bases). V lost 3 bases and J 6 bases, leaving 6 bases between the germline ends. Germline assignment: CDR1 SQVTM and CDR2 ANQGSEA. The CDR3 covers 11 residues. CDR3 sequence: CSVDLANEQFF. The CDR3 DNA reads TGCAGCGTTGATCTAGCCAATGAGCAGTTCTTC.

The CDR3 is CASSQAPYNEQFF. The CDR3, as DNA: TGCGCCAGCAGCCAAGCCCCGTACAATGAGCAGTTCTTC. The J gene is TRBJ2-1, the V gene TRBV4-3, with D uncertain. The V and J ends lost 1 base and 4 bases respectively, with 5 bases between them. The length of the CDR3 is 13 residues. Germline V gives CDR1 LGHNA, CDR2 YSLEER.

The rearrangement joins TRBV6-1 to TRBJ2-7; 9 nucleotides agree with TRBD1. The V gene's germline CDR1 is MNHNS and CDR2 SASEGT. Trimming cost V 2 bases and J 5 bases; bases outside gene matches: 7. This CDR3 comprises 15 residues. Here the CDR3 DNA reads TGTGCCAGCAGTGAACCGGGACAGGGCCTCCACGAGCAGTACTTC. Translating it yields CASSEPGQGLHEQYF.

Many counts were recorded for this clonotype. The chain recombines TRBV7-9 with TRBJ2-7; 11 bases fit TRBD2. The CDR3 consists of 14 residues. The junction had 3 bases not matched to a gene; V was cut back by 8 bases and J by 0 bases. Looked up from germline, CDR1 is SEHNR and CDR2 is FQNEAQ (reference sequence). The CDR3 region has the DNA TGTGCCAGCCGAGGACTAGCGGGCTCCTACGAGCAGTACTTC. Its translation: CASRGLAGSYEQYF. Complete variable domain (other parts from reference TRBV7-9 and TRBJ2-7): DTGVSQNPRHKITKRGQNVTFRCDPISEHNRLYWYRQTLGQGPEFLTYFQNEAQLEKSRLLSDRFSAERPKGSFSTLEIQRTEQGDSAMYLCASRGLAGSYEQYFGPGTRLTVT.

This clonotype was counted only a few times. The chain joins TRBV25-1 to TRBJ2-1; no reliable D call. CDR3 size: 13 residues. The V end was cut by 4 bases, the J end by 15 bases, with 19 bases between. Germline CDR1 is MGHDK and CDR2 is SYGVNS. The CDR3 coding sequence is TGTGCCAGCAGTGGATATATAGGATCGAGTATGTTCTTC. As protein: CASSGYIGSSMFF.

The chain links TRBV29-1 to TRBJ2-1; the D is unclear. Trimming took off 5 bases at V and 0 bases at J, with 8 bases between the two ends. Germline values: CDR1 SQVTM, CDR2 ANQGSEA. The CDR3 consists of 13 residues. CDR3: CSVRDGSYNEQFF. In nucleotides, the CDR3 is TGCAGCGTTCGCGACGGCTCCTACAATGAGCAGTTCTTC.

This clonotype has only a few counts. V and J are TRBV14 and TRBJ1-6; 7 bases match TRBD1. This CDR3 is built from 15 residues. V was clipped by 4 bases and J by 3 bases; unmatched bases: 3. CDR1 is SGHDN and CDR2 is FVKESK in the germline V gene. The CDR3 loop reads CASSPRTGYNSPLHF. As DNA, the CDR3 is TGTGCCAGCAGCCCCCGGACAGGCTATAATTCACCCCTCCACTTT.

The table lists this clonotype with many counts. The chain links TRBV18 to TRBJ1-1; D may be TRBD1 (5 bases). CDR3 size: 13 residues. CDR1 is KGHSH and CDR2 is LQKENI in the germline V gene. The germline V and J ends were trimmed by 8 bases and 4 bases, with 14 bases remaining between them. The CDR3 here is CASSPRRGTEAFF. CDR3 nucleotides: TGTGCCAGCAGTCCCAGGAGGGGCACTGAAGCTTTCTTT.

This clonotype appeared many times. This chain uses TRBV20-1 with TRBJ2-3; D not certain. Looked up from germline, CDR1 is DFQATT and CDR2 is SNEGSKA (reference sequence). Trimming pared 5 bases from V and 0 bases from J, leaving 9 bases between. This CDR3 is 13 amino acids long. CDR3 loop: CSAADASTDTQYF. For the CDR3, the DNA is TGCAGTGCTGCGGACGCAAGCACAGATACGCAGTATTTT.

This clonotype was counted a few times. The chain uses TRBV27 and TRBJ1-5; the D gene is possibly TRBD1 (5 bases). Germline V lookup: CDR1 MNHEY, CDR2 SMNVEV (reference sequence). Trimming removed 3 bases from V and 3 bases from J, with 9 bases in between. The CDR3 covers 14 residues. As DNA, the CDR3 is TGTGCCAGCAGTTTGAGGGGACCCAATCAGCCCCAGCATTTT. Encoded protein: CASSLRGPNQPQHF.